This T cell receptor (beta chain) was captured in a study of blood T cell repertoires in COVID-19. Whole-study context: Whether acute or convalescent, the COVID-19 samples came from the United States, Italy and Spain.

While infection was still active, Seattle patients were enrolled and then followed longitudinally. Libraries were prepared by immunoSEQ multiplex PCR; TCRdb keeps only in-frame clonotypes and omits some of them. The repertoire consists of about 300,000 clones, with around nine tenths occurring once and the leading ten covering 1.5% to 2%. J lost 2 bases, V lost 11 bases, and 8 bases had no gene match. There are 14 residues in the CDR3. The genes are TRBV6-7 and TRBJ1-4; 7 nucleotides agree with TRBD1. TRBV6-7 is assigned to the ORF class and has an uncertain function. This TCR was sampled from a woman aged 25-40 years with COVID-19, enrolled during active disease. Sequencing used peripheral blood. The CDR3 is CAAPRGQTNEKLFF. In DNA, the CDR3 is TGTGCCGCCCCGAGGGGGCAGACTAATGAAAAACTGTTTTTT.